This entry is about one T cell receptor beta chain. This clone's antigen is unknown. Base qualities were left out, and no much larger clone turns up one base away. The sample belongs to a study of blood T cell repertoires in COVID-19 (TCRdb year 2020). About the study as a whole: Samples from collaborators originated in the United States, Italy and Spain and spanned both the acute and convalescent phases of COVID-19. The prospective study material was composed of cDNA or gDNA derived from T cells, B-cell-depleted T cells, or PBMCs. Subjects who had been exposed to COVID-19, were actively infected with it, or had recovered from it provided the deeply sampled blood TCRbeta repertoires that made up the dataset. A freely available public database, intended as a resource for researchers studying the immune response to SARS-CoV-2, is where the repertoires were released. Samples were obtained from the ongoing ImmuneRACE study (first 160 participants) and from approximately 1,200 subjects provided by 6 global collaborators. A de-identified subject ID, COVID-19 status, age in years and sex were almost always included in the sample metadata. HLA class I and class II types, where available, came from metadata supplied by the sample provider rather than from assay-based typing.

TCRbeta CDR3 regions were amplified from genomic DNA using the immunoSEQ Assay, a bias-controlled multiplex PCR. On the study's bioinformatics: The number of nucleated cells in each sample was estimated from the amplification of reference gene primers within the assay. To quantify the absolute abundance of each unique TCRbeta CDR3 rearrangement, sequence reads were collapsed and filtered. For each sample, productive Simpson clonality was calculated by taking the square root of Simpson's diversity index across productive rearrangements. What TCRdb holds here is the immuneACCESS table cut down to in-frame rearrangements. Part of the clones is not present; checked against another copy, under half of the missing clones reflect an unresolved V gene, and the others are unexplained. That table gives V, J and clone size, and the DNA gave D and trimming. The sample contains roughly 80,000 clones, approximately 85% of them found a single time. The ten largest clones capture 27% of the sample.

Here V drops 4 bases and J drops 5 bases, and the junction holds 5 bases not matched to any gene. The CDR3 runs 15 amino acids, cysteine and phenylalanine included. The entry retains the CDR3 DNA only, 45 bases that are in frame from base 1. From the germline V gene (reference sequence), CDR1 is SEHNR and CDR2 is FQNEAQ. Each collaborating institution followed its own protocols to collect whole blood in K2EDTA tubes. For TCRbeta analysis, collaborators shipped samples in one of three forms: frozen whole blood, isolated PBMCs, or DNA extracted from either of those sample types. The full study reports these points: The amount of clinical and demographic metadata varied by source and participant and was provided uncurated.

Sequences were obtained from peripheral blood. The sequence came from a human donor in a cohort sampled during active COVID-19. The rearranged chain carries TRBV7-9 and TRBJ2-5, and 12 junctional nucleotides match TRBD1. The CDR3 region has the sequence CASSWDRGLGETQYF. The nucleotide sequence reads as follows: TGTGCCAGCAGCTGGGACAGGGGGCTAGGGGAGACCCAGTACTTC.